This T cell receptor (beta chain) comes out of a study of T cell responses to AZD1222 COVID-19 vaccine. CDR1 and CDR2 (germline): ENHRY, SYGVKD. After removal of 2 bases from V and 2 bases from J, the junction contained 5 bases not matched to a gene. The CDR3 length is 15 residues. As regards this clone: The antigen remains undetermined.

Study observations and caveats: Possibly, clonal diversity was underestimated; donors were largely white British and included more females. Spike-specific TCR breadth and depth grew following two AZD1222 doses. Repertoires in all cases were sampled only once the peak T cell response had passed.

TCRdb's table, derived via immunoSEQ multiplex PCR, lists solely in-frame clones and lacks some. The data contain about 99,000 clones, 91% of them singletons. The chain couples TRBV10-3 to TRBJ2-5, with 7 bases aligning to TRBD1. The material sequenced was peripheral blood, taken 28 days after the second AZD1222 dose. The TCR originated in an adult who received the AZD1222 COVID-19 vaccine. The CDR3 region has the DNA TGTGCCATCAGTGAGAGACAGGGCGGACAAGAGACCCAGTACTTC. It encodes CAISERQGGQETQYF.